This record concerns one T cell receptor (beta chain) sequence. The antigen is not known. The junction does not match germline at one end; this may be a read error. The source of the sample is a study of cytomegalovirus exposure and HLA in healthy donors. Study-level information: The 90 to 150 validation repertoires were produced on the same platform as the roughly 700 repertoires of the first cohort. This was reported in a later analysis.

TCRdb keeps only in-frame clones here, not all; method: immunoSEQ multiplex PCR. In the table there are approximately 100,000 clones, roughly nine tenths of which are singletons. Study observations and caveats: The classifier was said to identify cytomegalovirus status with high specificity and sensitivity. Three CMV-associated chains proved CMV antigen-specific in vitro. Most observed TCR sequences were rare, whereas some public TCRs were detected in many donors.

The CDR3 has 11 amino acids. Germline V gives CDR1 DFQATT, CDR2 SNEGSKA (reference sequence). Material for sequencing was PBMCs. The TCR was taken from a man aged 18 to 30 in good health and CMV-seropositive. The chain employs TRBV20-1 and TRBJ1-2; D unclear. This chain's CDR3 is CSARDNNGYTF. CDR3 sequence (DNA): TGCAGTGCTAGAGATAACAATGGCTACACCTTC.